Below, 23 T cell receptor beta chains from the same sample are listed, as sequenced in a study of shared clonotypes between healthy human individuals. Sequencing was performed with immunoSEQ multiplex PCR; in TCRdb, only in-frame clones are kept and a portion is missing. This table holds a few million clones, 85% to 95% found once. Sequencing used naive CD4+ T cells from PBMCs. As for subset: CD45RA+ positively selected. These receptors all come from a young man in good health. Some clones in this sample may be carry-over from other donors' samples.

Of note for this clone: This specimen includes other DNA sequences encoding the same CDR3. The chain recombines TRBV7-6 with TRBJ2-3, with D perhaps TRBD1 or TRBD2 (5 bases each). There are 13 residues in the CDR3. Per germline, CDR1 SGHVS and CDR2 FNYEAQ. Trimming stripped 0 bases from V and 5 bases from J, with 6 bases between. CDR3 bases: TGTGCCAGCAGCTTAGCGAGGGGAGATACGCAGTATTTT. It is translated as CASSLARGDTQYF.

The rearrangement joins TRBV27 to TRBJ1-1; TRBD1 might be the D (6 bases). CDR1 MNHEY and CDR2 SMNVEV come from the germline V gene (reference sequence). This CDR3 region has 14 residues. The V end was cut by 5 bases, the J end by 1 base, with 11 bases between. The CDR3 nucleotides read TGTGCCAGCAGTAGATCGGGACAGAACACTGAAGCTTTCTTT. This sequence encodes CASSRSGQNTEAFF.

The chain employs TRBV4-3 and TRBJ2-6, with 7 bases matching TRBD1. This CDR3 has 17 amino acids. Trimming at V came to 3 bases and at J to 0 bases, leaving 5 bases not matched to a gene. Germline assignment: CDR1 LGHNA and CDR2 YSLEER. As DNA, the CDR3 is TGCGCCAGCAGCCAGGACAGGACCCTCTCTGGGGCCAACGTCCTGACTTTC. It translates to CASSQDRTLSGANVLTF.

The chain is built from TRBV28 and TRBJ2-7; D not certain. This CDR3 has 14 residues. Trimming stripped 4 bases from V and 2 bases from J, with 12 bases between. Germline V CDR1 and CDR2: MDHEN, SYDVKM. CDR3 residues: CASSSLDGTYEQYF. Here the CDR3 DNA reads TGTGCCAGCAGTTCCCTGGACGGAACCTACGAGCAGTACTTC. The full variable domain, completed using reference TRBV28 and TRBJ2-7, is DVKVTQSSRYLVKRTGEKVFLECVQDMDHENMFWYRQDPGLGLRLIYFSYDVKMKEKGDIPEGYSVSREKKERFSLILESASTNQTSMYLCASSSLDGTYEQYFGPGTRLTVT.

This sequence joins TRBV28 and TRBJ2-1; 9 bases line up with TRBD2. The CDR3 has 16 amino acids. The trim removed 6 bases at V and 2 bases at J, leaving 8 bases unmatched. CDR1 is MDHEN, CDR2 SYDVKM, per germline. In DNA form, the CDR3 reads TGTGCCAGCAGATCGTCGACTAGCGGCCCCTACAATGAGCAGTTCTTC. It translates to CASRSSTSGPYNEQFF.

The rearrangement uses TRBV5-1 and TRBJ2-3, with D tentatively TRBD1 (6 bases). Germline values: CDR1 SGHRS, CDR2 YFSETQ. The CDR3 runs to 14 residues. The V and J ends lost 4 bases and 4 bases respectively, with 13 bases between them. DNA of the CDR3: TGCGCCAGCAGCCCAACAGGGTTCGCAGATACGCAGTATTTT. As protein: CASSPTGFADTQYF.

This rearrangement joins TRBV4-2 to TRBJ1-1; D perhaps matches TRBD1 (6 bases). V was cut by 3 bases and J by 0 bases, with 11 bases left in between. The CDR3 loop spans 15 amino acids. CDR1 LGHNA and CDR2 YNFKEQ come from the germline V gene. As DNA, the CDR3 is TGTGCCAGCAGCCAGAAGGGGGGCATGAACACTGAAGCTTTCTTT. Encoded protein: CASSQKGGMNTEAFF.

A note on this clone: Other DNA sequences within the sample encode an identical CDR3. The chain uses TRBV7-2 and TRBJ1-4; D may be TRBD1 (6 bases). Trimming removed 5 bases at V and 8 bases at J, with 12 bases between. Germline V gene sequence: CDR1 SGHTA, CDR2 FQGNSA. The CDR3 consists of 13 residues. The CDR3 loop is CASSPGRGEKLFF. The CDR3 bases are TGTGCCAGCAGCCCCGGTAGGGGGGAAAAACTGTTTTTT.

The rearrangement links TRBV7-3 to TRBJ2-6, with D perhaps given as TRBD1 or TRBD2 (6 bases each). The V and J ends lost 5 bases and 1 base respectively, with 21 bases between them. The germline V gene encodes CDR1 SGHTA and CDR2 FQGTGA. The CDR3 extends over 19 amino acids. CDR3 nucleotide sequence: TGTGCCAGCAGCGGCGGGACATCGCCATCCAGATCTGGGGCCAACGTCCTGACTTTC. Residues: CASSGGTSPSRSGANVLTF.

J is TRBJ2-5 and V is TRBV4-1; 15 positions agree with TRBD2. From germline, CDR1 is MGHRA and CDR2 YSYEKL. Trimming removed 4 bases from V and 3 bases from J; junction bases left unmatched: 3. This CDR3 is built from 16 residues. The CDR3 nucleotides read TGCGCCAGCAGCCGACGGACTAGCGGGAGGGAAGAGACCCAGTACTTC. Its protein product is CASSRRTSGREETQYF.

In its sample, this clone was seen a few times. J is TRBJ1-1 and V is TRBV6-5; D perhaps matches TRBD1 (5 bases). The germline gives CDR1 MNHEY, CDR2 SVGAGI. The CDR3 runs 15 residues. With 2 bases removed from V and 5 bases from J, the gap between germline ends came to 15 bases. CDR3 DNA sequence: TGTGCCAGCAGTTACCGACCTGGCGGGGGGACTGAAGCTTTCTTT. It codes for CASSYRPGGGTEAFF.

The chain joins TRBV5-4 to TRBJ2-4; no definite D call. Germline V gives CDR1 SGHNT, CDR2 YYREEE (reference sequence). There are 14 residues in the CDR3. Between the trimmed V and J ends, which lost 0 bases and 0 bases, there was a span of 4 bases. CDR3 amino acids: CASSLEPAKNIQYF. In DNA, the CDR3 is TGTGCCAGCAGCTTGGAGCCAGCCAAAAACATTCAGTACTTC.

The gene calls are TRBV5-1 and TRBJ2-1; TRBD1 matches at 8 bases. This CDR3 region has 14 residues. V shed 1 base, J shed 8 bases, and the junction held 5 bases outside the gene matches. Germline V gene sequence: CDR1 SGHRS, CDR2 YFSETQ. DNA of the CDR3: TGCGCCAGCAGCTTGATGGCAGGGGGCGATGAGCAGTTCTTC. It encodes CASSLMAGGDEQFF.

This chain links TRBV28 with TRBJ2-5, with TRBD1 identical over 8 bases. Trimming took 10 bases from V and 5 from J; bases not matched to a gene: 9. Germline V gene data show CDR1 as MDHEN and CDR2 as SYDVKM. This CDR3 region has 13 residues. CDR3 sequence: CAIHTGGRETQYF. CDR3 coding DNA: TGTGCCATCCACACAGGGGGGAGGGAGACCCAGTACTTC.

This clone was seen once. The V call is TRBV7-3, the J call TRBJ2-7; 10 nucleotides agree with TRBD1. The CDR3 has 13 residues. With 8 bases clipped from V and 5 bases from J, the junction kept 6 bases outside the gene matches. Per germline, CDR1 SGHTA and CDR2 FQGTGA. The CDR3 DNA sequence: TGTGCCAGCTCCCAGACAGGGGGCCACGAGCAGTACTTC. The encoded protein is CASSQTGGHEQYF.

The genes are TRBV6-5 and TRBJ1-2; 7 bases map to TRBD1. CDR1 is MNHEY, CDR2 SVGAGI, per germline. V shed 6 bases and J 5 bases; nucleotides not matched to a gene: 6. The CDR3 spans 13 residues. The CDR3 DNA reads as TGTGCCAGCAGGCCCGGGACAGAGTATGGCTACACCTTC. It encodes CASRPGTEYGYTF.

The J gene is TRBJ1-2, the V gene TRBV7-2; D call uncertain. Germline V gene lookup returns CDR1 SGHTA and CDR2 FQGNSA. V was cut by 1 base and J by 1 base, with 7 bases left in between. The CDR3 loop spans 14 amino acids. DNA for the CDR3: TGTGCCAGCAGCTTAGGTCTGTATAACTATGGCTACACCTTC. It yields the protein CASSLGLYNYGYTF.

CDR3 nucleotide sequence: TGCAGCGTTGTACGAGGTGTTAATGAAAAACTGTTTTTT. Amino acids: CSVVRGVNEKLFF. The rearrangement links TRBV29-1 to TRBJ1-4; D gene unclear. The length of the CDR3 is 13 residues. CDR1 is SQVTM, CDR2 ANQGSEA, per germline. Trimming cost V 4 bases and J 4 bases, with 10 bases left between them.

This clone came up a few times. CDR3: CASRGNYGYTF. The CDR3 region has the DNA TGTGCCAGCAGGGGGAACTATGGCTACACCTTC. The chain employs TRBV28 and TRBJ1-2; D unresolved. Germline CDR1 reads MDHEN; CDR2 reads SYDVKM. This CDR3 region has 11 residues. Between the trimmed V and J ends, which lost 6 bases and 2 bases, there was a span of 4 bases.

The rearrangement links TRBV9 to TRBJ1-3; no definite D call. Germline CDR1 is SGDLS and CDR2 is YYNGEE. V was trimmed by 0 bases and J by 4 bases, leaving 11 bases between them. The CDR3 totals 15 residues. CDR3 DNA sequence: TGTGCCAGCAGCGTAGGGCCGACTGAGGGAAACACCATATATTTT. Amino acids: CASSVGPTEGNTIYF.

The rearrangement joins TRBV18 to TRBJ1-2, with D uncertain. From germline, CDR1 is KGHSH and CDR2 LQKENI. Deletions cut 1 base from V and 6 bases from J, with 18 bases between. This CDR3 is built from 16 residues. CDR3 nucleotide sequence: TGTGCCAGCTCACCACGGAGTCAATCCGGTCCGGATGGCTACACCTTC. Its protein product is CASSPRSQSGPDGYTF.

The chain employs TRBV5-1 and TRBJ1-2; D remains unclear. The V gene's germline CDR1 is SGHRS and CDR2 YFSETQ. V dropped 0 bases and J dropped 8 bases, with 14 bases sitting between them. The CDR3 is 14 amino acids. In DNA, the CDR3 is TGCGCCAGCAGCTTGGGGGAAGGCCCGTGGGGCTACACCTTC. Translated: CASSLGEGPWGYTF. Supplemented by reference TRBV5-1 and TRBJ1-2, the full variable domain reads KAGVTQTPRYLIKTRGQQVTLSCSPISGHRSVSWYQQTPGQGLQFLFEYFSETQRNKGNFPGRFSGRQFSNSRSEMNVSTLELGDSALYLCASSLGEGPWGYTFGSGTRLTVV.

The chain has TRBV18 and TRBJ1-1; no clear D. V lost 0 bases and J 0 bases, leaving 11 bases between the germline ends. The CDR3 has 16 amino acids. Looked up from germline, CDR1 is KGHSH and CDR2 is LQKENI. CDR3 bases: TGTGCCAGCTCACCACCAACTTGGGGTTTGAACACTGAAGCTTTCTTT. This encodes CASSPPTWGLNTEAFF.